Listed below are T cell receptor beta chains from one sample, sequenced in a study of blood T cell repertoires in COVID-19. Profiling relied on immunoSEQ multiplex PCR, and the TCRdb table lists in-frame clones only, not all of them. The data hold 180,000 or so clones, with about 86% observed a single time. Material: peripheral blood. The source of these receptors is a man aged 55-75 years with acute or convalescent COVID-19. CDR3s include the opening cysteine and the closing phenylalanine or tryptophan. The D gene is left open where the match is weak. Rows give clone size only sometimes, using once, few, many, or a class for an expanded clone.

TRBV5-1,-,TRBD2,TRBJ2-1,CASSLVAGDYNEQFF,TGCGCCAGCAGCTTGGTAGCGGGAGACTACAATGAGCAGTTCTTC
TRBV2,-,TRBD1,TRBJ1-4,CASSSRTGGYTGRLFF,TGTGCCAGCAGTTCCCGGACAGGCGGGTACACGGGGAGACTGTTTTTT
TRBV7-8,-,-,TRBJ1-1,CASSLTRGQAFF,TGTGCCAGCAGCCTTACGCGGGGACAAGCTTTCTTT
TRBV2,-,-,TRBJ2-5,CASSEIRETQYF,TGTGCCAGCAGTGAGATCAGGGAGACCCAGTACTTC
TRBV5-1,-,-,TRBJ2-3,CASSLEGRSGYF,TGCGCCAGCAGCTTGGAGGGGCGAAGTGGGTATTTT
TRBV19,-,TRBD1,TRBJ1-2,CASNRDRLNYGYTF,TGTGCCAGCAACCGGGACAGGCTCAACTATGGCTACACCTTC
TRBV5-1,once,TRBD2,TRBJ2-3,CASSLEASGRRNTQYF,TGCGCCAGCAGCTTGGAGGCTAGCGGGAGACGGAATACGCAGTATTTT
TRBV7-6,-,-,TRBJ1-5,CASSPLSQGNQPQHF,TGTGCCAGCAGCCCCCTGTCGCAGGGCAATCAGCCCCAGCATTTT
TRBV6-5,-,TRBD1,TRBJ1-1,CASSYRQGNTEAFF,TGTGCCAGCAGTTACAGACAGGGGAACACTGAAGCTTTCTTT
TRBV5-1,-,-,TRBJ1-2,CASSLGGDYYGYTF,TGCGCCAGCAGCTTGGGTGGGGACTACTATGGCTACACCTTC
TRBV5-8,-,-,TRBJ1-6,CASSRGQTTDSPLHF,TGTGCCAGCAGCCGTGGACAGACCACTGATTCACCCCTCCACTTT
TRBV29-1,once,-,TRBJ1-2,CSAGGASNYGYTF,TGCAGCGCCGGAGGGGCAAGCAACTATGGCTACACCTTC
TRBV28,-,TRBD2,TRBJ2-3,CASSWTSGADTQYF,TGTGCCAGCAGTTGGACTAGCGGTGCAGATACGCAGTATTTT
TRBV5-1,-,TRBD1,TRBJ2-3,CASSPTTGSDTQYF,TGCGCCAGCAGCCCGACGACAGGGTCAGATACGCAGTATTTT
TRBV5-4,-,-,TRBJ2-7,CASSLGSGDLSYEQYF,TGTGCCAGCAGCTTGGGGTCGGGGGATCTCTCCTACGAGCAGTACTTC
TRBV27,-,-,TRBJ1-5,CASSPRQLSNQPQHF,TGTGCCAGCAGTCCGCGACAGCTTAGCAATCAGCCCCAGCATTTT
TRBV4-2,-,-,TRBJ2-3,CASSQVRGVSDTQYF,TGTGCCAGCAGCCAAGTTCGGGGAGTTTCAGATACGCAGTATTTT
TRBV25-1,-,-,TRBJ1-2,CASTKSGVTAYGYTF,TGTGCCAGCACCAAATCAGGGGTTACGGCCTATGGCTACACCTTC
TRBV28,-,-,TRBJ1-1,CASSLRFEAFF,TGTGCCAGCAGTTTGAGGTTTGAAGCTTTCTTT
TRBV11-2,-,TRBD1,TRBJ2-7,CASSLDRGEQYF,TGTGCCAGCAGCTTGGACAGGGGTGAGCAGTACTTC
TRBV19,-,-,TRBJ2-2,CASTPGQNTGELFF,TGTGCCAGTACTCCGGGACAGAACACCGGGGAGCTGTTTTTT
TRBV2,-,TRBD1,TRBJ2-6,CASRGQVRAGANVLTF,TGTGCCAGCAGAGGACAGGTTCGCGCTGGGGCCAACGTCCTGACTTTC
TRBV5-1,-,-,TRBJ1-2,CASSFSRDYGYTF,TGCGCCAGCAGCTTTTCCAGGGACTATGGCTACACCTTC
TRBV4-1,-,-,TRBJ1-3,CASSRTGSSGNTIYF,TGCGCCAGCAGTCGTACAGGTAGCTCTGGAAACACCATATATTTT